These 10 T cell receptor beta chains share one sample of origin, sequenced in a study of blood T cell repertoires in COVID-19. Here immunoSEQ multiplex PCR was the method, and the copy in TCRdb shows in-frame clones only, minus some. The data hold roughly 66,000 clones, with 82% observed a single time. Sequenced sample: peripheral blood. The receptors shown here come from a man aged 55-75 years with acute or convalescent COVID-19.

CDR3: CASSPTGTPQSSGNTIYF. As DNA, the CDR3 is TGTGCCAGCAGCCCCACCGGGACACCCCAGAGCTCTGGAAACACCATATATTTT. The V and J genes are TRBV5-6 and TRBJ1-3; the D gene is possibly TRBD1 (6 bases). This CDR3 has 18 amino acids. Germline V gene lookup returns CDR1 SGHDT and CDR2 YYEEEE. V shed 4 bases and J shed 0 bases, with 20 bases lying between them.

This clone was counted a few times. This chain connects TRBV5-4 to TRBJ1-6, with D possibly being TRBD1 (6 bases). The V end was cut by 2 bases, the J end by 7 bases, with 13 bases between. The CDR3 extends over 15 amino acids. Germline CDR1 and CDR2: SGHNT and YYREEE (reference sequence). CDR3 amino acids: CASSFKKGENSPLHF. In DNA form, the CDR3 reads TGTGCCAGCAGCTTTAAAAAGGGGGAGAATTCACCCCTCCACTTT.

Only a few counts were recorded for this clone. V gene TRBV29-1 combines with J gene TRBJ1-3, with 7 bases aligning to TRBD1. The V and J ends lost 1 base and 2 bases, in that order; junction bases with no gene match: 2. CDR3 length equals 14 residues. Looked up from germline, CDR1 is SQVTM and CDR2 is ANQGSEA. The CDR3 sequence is CSVEVTGTGNTIYF. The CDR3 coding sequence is TGCAGCGTTGAAGTGACAGGGACTGGAAACACCATATATTTT. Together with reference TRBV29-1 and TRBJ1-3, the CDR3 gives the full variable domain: SAVISQKPSRDICQRGTSLTIQCQVDSQVTMMFWYRQQPGQSLTLIATANQGSEATYESGFVIDKFPISRPNLTFSTLTVSNMSPEDSSIYLCSVEVTGTGNTIYFGEGSWLTVV.

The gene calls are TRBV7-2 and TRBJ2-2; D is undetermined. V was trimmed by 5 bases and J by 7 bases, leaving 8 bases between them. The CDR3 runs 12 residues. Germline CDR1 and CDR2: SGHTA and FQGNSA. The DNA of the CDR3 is TGTGCCAGCAGCCAGTATAACGGGGAGCTGTTTTTT. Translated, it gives CASSQYNGELFF.

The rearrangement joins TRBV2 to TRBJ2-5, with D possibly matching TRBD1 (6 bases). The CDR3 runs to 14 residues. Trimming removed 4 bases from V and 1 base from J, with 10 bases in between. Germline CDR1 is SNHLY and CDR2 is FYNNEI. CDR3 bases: TGTGCCAGCAGTGCACAGGGAATCCAAGAGACCCAGTACTTC. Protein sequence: CASSAQGIQETQYF.

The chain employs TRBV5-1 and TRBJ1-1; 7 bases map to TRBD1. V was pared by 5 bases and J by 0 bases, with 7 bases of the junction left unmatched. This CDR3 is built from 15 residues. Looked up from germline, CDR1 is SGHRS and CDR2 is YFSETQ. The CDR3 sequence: CASRVTGPMNTEAFF. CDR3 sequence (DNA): TGCGCCAGCAGGGTGACAGGGCCCATGAACACTGAAGCTTTCTTT.

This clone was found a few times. CDR3 sequence: CASSQDLRAGGTEAFF. As DNA, the CDR3 is TGTGCCAGCAGCCAAGATCTGCGGGCAGGGGGCACTGAAGCTTTCTTT. The J gene is TRBJ1-1, the V gene TRBV4-2; 7 bases are shared with TRBD1. Germline V CDR1 and CDR2: LGHNA, YNFKEQ. This CDR3 spans 16 amino acids. V shed 0 bases, J shed 4 bases, and the junction held 8 bases outside the gene matches.

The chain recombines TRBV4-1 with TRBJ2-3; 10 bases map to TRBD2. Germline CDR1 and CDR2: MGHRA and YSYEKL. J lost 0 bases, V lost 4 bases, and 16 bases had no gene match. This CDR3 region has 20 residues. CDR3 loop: CASSLKLLSGGSSSTDTQYF. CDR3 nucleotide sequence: TGCGCCAGCAGCCTCAAACTTCTTAGCGGGGGGTCCTCTAGCACAGATACGCAGTATTTT.

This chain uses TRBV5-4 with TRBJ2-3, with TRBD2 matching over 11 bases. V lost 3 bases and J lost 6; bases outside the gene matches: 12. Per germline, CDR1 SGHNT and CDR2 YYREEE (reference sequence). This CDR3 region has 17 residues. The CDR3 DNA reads TGTGCCAGCAGCTCGGGTGTAGCGGGGGGGCAGGTGGATACGCAGTATTTT. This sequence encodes CASSSGVAGGQVDTQYF.

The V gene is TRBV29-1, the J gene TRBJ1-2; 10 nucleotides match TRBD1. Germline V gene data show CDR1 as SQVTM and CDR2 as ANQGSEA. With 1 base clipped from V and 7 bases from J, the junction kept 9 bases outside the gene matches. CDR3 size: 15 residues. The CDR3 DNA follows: TGCAGCGTTGAAGTCCGGGACAGGGGAAAGGGTGGCTACACCTTC. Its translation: CSVEVRDRGKGGYTF.